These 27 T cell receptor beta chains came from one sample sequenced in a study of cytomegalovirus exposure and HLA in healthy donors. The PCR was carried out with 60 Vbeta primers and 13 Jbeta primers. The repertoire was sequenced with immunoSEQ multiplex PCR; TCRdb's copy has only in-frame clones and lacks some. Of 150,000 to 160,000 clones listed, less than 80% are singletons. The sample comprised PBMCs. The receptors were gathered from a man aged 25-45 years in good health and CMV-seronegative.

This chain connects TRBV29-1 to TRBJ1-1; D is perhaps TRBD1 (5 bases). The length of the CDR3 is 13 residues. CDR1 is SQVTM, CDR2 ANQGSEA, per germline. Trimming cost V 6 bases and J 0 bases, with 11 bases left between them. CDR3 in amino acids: CSVKKTVNTEAFF. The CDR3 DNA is TGCAGCGTGAAAAAGACAGTGAACACTGAAGCTTTCTTT. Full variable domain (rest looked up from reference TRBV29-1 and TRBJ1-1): SAVISQKPSRDICQRGTSLTIQCQVDSQVTMMFWYRQQPGQSLTLIATANQGSEATYESGFVIDKFPISRPNLTFSTLTVSNMSPEDSSIYLCSVKKTVNTEAFFGQGTRLTVV.

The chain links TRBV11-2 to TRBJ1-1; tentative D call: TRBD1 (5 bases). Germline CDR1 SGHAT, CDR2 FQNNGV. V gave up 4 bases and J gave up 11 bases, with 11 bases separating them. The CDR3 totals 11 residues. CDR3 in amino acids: CASSSRGFAFF. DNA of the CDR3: TGTGCCAGCAGCTCGCGGGGGTTTGCTTTCTTT.

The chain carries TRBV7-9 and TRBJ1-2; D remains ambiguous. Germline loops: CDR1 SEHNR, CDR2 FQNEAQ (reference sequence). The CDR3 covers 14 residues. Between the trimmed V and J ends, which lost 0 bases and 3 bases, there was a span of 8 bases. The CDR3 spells CASSLAGSDYGYTF. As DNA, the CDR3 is TGTGCCAGCAGCTTAGCAGGGAGCGACTATGGCTACACCTTC.

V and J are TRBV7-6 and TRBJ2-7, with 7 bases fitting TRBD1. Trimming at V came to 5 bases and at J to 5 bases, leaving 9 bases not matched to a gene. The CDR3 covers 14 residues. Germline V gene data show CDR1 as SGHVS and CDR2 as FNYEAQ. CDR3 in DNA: TGTGCCAGCAGCCTTGACAGGGTAAGCGACGAGCAGTACTTC. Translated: CASSLDRVSDEQYF.

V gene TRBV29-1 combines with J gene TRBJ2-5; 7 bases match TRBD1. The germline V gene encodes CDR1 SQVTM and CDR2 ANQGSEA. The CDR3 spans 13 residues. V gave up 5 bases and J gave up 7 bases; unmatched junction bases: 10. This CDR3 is CSVRTGATGTQYF. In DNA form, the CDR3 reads TGCAGCGTTCGTACAGGGGCTACTGGGACCCAGTACTTC.

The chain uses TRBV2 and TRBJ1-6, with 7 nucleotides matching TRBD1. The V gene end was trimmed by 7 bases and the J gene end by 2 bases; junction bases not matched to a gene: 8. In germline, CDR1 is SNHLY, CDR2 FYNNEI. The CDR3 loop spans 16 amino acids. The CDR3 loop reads CASITDRAAYNSPLHF. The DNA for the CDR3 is TGTGCCAGCATCACCGACAGGGCCGCCTATAATTCACCCCTCCACTTT.

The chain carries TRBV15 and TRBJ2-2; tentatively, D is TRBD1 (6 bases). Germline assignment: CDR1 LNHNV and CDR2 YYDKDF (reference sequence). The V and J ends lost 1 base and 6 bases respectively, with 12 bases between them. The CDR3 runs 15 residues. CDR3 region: CATSRGEGTPGELFF. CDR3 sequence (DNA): TGTGCCACCAGCAGAGGTGAAGGGACACCCGGGGAGCTGTTTTTT.

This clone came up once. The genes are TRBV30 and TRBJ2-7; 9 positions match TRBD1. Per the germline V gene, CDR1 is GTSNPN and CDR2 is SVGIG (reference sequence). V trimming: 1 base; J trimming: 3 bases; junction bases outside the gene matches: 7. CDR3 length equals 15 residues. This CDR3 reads CAWSDGTGRSYEQYF. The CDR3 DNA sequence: TGTGCCTGGAGTGATGGGACAGGGAGAAGCTACGAGCAGTACTTC.

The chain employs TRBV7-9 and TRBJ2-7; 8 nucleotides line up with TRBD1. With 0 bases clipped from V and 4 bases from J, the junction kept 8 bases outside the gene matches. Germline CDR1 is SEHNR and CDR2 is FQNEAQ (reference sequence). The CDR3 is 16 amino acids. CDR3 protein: CASSLAGQEEGYEQYF. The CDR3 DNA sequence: TGTGCCAGCAGCTTAGCGGGACAGGAAGAGGGGTACGAGCAGTACTTC.

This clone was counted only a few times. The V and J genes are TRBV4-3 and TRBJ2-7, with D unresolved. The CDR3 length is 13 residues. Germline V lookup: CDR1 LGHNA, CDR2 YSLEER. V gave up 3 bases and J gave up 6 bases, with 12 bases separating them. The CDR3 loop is CASSQAVSAEQYF. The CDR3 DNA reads TGCGCCAGCAGCCAGGCGGTGAGCGCCGAGCAGTACTTC.

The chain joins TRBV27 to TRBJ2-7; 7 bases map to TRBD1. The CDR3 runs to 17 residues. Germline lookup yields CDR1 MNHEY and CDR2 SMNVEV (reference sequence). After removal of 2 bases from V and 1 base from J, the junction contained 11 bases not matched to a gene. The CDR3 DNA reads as TGTGCCAGCAGTTTAGGGCTCGACAGGGCCCTATCCTACGAGCAGTACTTC. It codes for CASSLGLDRALSYEQYF.

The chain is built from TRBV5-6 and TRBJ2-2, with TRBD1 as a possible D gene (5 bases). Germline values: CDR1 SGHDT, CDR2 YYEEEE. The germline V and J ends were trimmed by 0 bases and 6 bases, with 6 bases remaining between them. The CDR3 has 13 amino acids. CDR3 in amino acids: CASSLGTSGELFF. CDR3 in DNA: TGTGCCAGCAGCTTGGGGACATCCGGGGAGCTGTTTTTT.

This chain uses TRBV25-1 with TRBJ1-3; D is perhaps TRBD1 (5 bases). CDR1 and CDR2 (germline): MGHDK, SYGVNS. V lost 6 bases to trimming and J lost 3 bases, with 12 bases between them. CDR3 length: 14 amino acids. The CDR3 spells CASSSVQGGNTIYF. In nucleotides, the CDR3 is TGTGCCAGCAGCTCTGTCCAGGGTGGAAACACCATATATTTT.

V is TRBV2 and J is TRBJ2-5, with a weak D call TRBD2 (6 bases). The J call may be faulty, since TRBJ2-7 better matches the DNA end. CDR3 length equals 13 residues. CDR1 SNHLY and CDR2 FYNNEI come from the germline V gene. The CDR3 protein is CASIKEGTGEQYF. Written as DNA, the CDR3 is TGTGCCAGCATTAAGGAGGGCACGGGCGAGCAGTACTTC.

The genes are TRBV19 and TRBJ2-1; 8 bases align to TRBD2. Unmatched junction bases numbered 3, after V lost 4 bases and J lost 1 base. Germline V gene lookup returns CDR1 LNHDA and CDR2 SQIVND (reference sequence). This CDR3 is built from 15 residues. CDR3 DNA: TGTGCCAGTAGTAATCTAGCGGGTTCCTACAATGAGCAGTTCTTC. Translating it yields CASSNLAGSYNEQFF.

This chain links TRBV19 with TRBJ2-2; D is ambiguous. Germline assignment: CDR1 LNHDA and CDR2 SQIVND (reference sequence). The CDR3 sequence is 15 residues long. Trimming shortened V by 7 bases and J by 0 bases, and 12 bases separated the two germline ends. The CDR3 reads CASTKQSANTGELFF. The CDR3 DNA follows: TGTGCCAGTACCAAGCAAAGCGCGAACACCGGGGAGCTGTTTTTT.

DNA for the CDR3: TGTGCCAGCAGTTACTCGATAGCGGGGACCTACGAGCAGTACTTC. Protein sequence: CASSYSIAGTYEQYF. This rearrangement joins TRBV6-5 to TRBJ2-7, with 8 bases that match TRBD2. Losses at the gene ends were 0 bases for V and 2 bases for J; bases not matched to a gene: 3. This CDR3 is built from 15 residues. Germline V gene sequence: CDR1 MNHEY, CDR2 SVGAGI.

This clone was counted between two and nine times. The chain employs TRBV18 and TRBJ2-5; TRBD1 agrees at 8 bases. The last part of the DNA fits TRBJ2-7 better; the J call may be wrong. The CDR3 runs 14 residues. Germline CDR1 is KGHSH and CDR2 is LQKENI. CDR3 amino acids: CASSPGRGLYEQYF. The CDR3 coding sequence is TGTGCCAGCTCACCAGGCAGGGGGCTCTACGAGCAGTACTTC.

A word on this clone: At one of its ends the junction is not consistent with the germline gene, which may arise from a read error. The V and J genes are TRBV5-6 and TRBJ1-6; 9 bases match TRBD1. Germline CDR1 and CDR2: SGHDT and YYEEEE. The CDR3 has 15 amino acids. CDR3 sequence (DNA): TGTGCCAGCAGTCAGCGGACAGGGGTTGATTCACCCCTCAACTTT. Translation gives CASSQRTGVDSPLNF.

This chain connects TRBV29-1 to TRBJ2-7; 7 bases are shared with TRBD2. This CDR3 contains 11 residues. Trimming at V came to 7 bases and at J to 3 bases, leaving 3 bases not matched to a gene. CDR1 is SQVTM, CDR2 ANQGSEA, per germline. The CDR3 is CSAGEGYEQYF. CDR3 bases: TGCAGCGCCGGGGAGGGCTACGAGCAGTACTTC.

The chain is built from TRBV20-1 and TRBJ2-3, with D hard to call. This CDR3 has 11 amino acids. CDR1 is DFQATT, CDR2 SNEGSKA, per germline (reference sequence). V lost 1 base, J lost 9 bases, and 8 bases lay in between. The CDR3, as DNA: TGCAGTGCTAGAGTTAGTGAAACGCAGTATTTT. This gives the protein CSARVSETQYF.

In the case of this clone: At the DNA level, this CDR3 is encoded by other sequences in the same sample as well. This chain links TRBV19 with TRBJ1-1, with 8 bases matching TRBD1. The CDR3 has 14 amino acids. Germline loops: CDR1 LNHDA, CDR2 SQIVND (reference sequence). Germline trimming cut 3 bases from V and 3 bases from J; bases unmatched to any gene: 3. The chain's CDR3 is CASSIQGADTEAFF. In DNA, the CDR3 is TGTGCCAGTAGTATCCAGGGGGCGGACACTGAAGCTTTCTTT.

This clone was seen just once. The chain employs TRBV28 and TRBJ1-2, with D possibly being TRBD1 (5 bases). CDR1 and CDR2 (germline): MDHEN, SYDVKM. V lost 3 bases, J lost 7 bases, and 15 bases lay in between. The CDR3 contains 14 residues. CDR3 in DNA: TGTGCCAGCAGTTTTGGAGGGGCTCAACTTGGCTACACCTTC. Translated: CASSFGGAQLGYTF.

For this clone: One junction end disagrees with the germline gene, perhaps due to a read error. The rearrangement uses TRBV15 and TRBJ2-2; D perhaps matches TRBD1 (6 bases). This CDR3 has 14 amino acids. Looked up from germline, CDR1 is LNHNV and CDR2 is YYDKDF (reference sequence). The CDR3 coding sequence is TGTGCCACCAGTGGGGGCGCGGGCACCGGGAAGCTGTTTTTT. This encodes CATSGGAGTGKLFF.

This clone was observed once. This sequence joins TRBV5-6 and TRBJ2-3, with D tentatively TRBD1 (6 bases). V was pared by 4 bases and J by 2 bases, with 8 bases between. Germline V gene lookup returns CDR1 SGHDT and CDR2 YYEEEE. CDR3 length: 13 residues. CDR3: CASSRDTTDTQYF. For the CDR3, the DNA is TGTGCCAGCAGCCGGGACACCACAGATACGCAGTATTTT.

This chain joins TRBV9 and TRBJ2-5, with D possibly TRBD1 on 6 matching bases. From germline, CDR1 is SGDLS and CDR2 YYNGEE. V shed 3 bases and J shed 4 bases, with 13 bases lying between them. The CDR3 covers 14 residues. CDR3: CASSADRGGETQYF. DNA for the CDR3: TGTGCCAGCAGCGCGGACAGAGGTGGAGAGACCCAGTACTTC.

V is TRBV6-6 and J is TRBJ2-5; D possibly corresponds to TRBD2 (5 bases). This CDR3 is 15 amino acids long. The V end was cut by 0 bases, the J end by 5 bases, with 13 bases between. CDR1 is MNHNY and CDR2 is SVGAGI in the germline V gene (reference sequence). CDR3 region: CASSYSRGLWETQYF. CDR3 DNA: TGTGCCAGCAGTTACTCGAGAGGGCTCTGGGAGACCCAGTACTTC.